This is a list of T cell receptor beta chains from one sample in a study of Graves' ophthalmopathy and Graves' hyperthyroidism. TCRdb passed the multiplex PCR reads through MiXCR, listing each CDR3 protein once. This sample has about 620,000 distinct CDR3 sequences, with approximately 22% found just once. The sample was peripheral blood. These TCRs come from a woman aged 18-29 years with stable Graves' hyperthyroidism. Some clones in this sample may be carry-over from other donors' samples. CDR3s include the opening cysteine and the closing phenylalanine or tryptophan.

length,V,CDR3
16,TRBV18,CASSPRGASDTGELFF
12,TRBV19,CASSDQNYGYTF
16,TRBV30,CAWTQKRGLSNQPQHF
13,TRBV7-9,CASSLPGNQPQHF
15,TRBV6-5,CASSPPGGGSYEQYF
12,TRBV30,CAWRAGWTEAFF
14,TRBV6-1,CASSEAAGAEGYTF
15,TRBV29-1,CSVEENAGAPGELFF
15,TRBV6-2/TRBV6-3,CASSYGPSGAQEQYF
16,TRBV12-3/TRBV12-4,CASTSGLAGYQETQYF
16,TRBV7-8,CASSLALSGSNTEAFF
14,TRBV6-1,CATSPGVSSYEQYF
14,TRBV28,CASSAGWGNTEAFF
13,TRBV2,CASSRGPQETQYF
14,TRBV2,CASRPETGGTEAFF
12,TRBV24-1,CATSAQAGELLF
13,TRBV29-1,CSVARTRNTEAFF
15,TRBV5-1,CASTDRAENTGELFF
17,TRBV27,CASSLNRVAAVNYGYTF
15,TRBV12-3/TRBV12-4,CASSLGGGAINIQYF
15,TRBV20-1,CSARGGLAGVYEQYF
16,TRBV30,CAWMGTTKPNTGELFF